This T cell receptor beta chain was captured in a study of T cell responses to AZD1222 COVID-19 vaccine. The CDR3 has 15 amino acids. Germline CDR1 reads SGHRS; CDR2 reads YFSETQ. V lost 2 bases to trimming and J lost 3 bases; unmatched junction nucleotides: 5. Profiling relied on immunoSEQ multiplex PCR, and the TCRdb table lists in-frame clones only, not all of them. The sample records fewer than 200,000 clones, more than 80% being singletons. The receptor comes from an adult who received the MenACWY meningococcal vaccine as a control. V and J are TRBV5-1 and TRBJ1-2; 9 positions match TRBD1. The starting material was peripheral blood, obtained 28 days after the second dose of the MenACWY control vaccine. The CDR3 DNA is TGCGCCAGCAGCTTCTTACAGGGGGCGGACTATGGCTACACCTTC. Encoded protein: CASSFLQGADYGYTF.